This TCR beta chain derives from a study of CD8 T cells in Susac syndrome. The germline CDR1 and CDR2 sequences are MGHRA and YSYEKL. The CDR3 length is 16 residues. Random hexamers primed reverse transcription of about 0.45 to 1 ug RNA. A multiplex approach, immunoSEQ multiplex PCR, amplified TCR beta CDR3 across 54 Vbeta and 13 Jbeta. TCRdb reanalysed the immunoSEQ multiplex PCR reads using MiXCR and keeps one entry per CDR3 protein. The data show about 160,000 distinct CDR3 sequences, approximately 95% seen once. CD8+ and CD4+ T cells from blood underwent TCR beta sequencing, which was carried out in a high-throughput format.

Sequenced input: CD4+ T cells from PBMCs. The TCR comes from a human donor with multiple sclerosis. The rearrangement joins TRBV4-1 to TRBJ2-1; 9 bases map to TRBD2. The CDR3 coding sequence is TGCGCTTCGGGGCTAGCGGGGAGGAGCTCCTACAATGAGCAGTTCTTC. Its translation: CASGLAGRSSYNEQFF.